This TCR beta chain was captured by sequencing in a study of a mutant IDH1 vaccine in newly diagnosed glioma. Some clones are missing from TCRdb's copy, which holds only in-frame ones; the method was immunoSEQ multiplex PCR. Among roughly 13,000 clones listed, around 78% were seen once. The sample's time point: week 47, end of study. Every single dose of the vaccine, 300 ug of mutant IDH1 20-mer peptide, came with topical imiquimod. This clone was observed a few times. Its antigen is currently unknown. Study-wide results and caveats: There seemed to be no relation between pseudoprogression and changes in top peripheral T cell clonotypes.

The CDR3 is 15 amino acids. V was pared by 2 bases and J by 5 bases, with 7 bases of the junction left unmatched. The germline V gene has CDR1 SGHVS and CDR2 FQNEAQ. This material consisted of PBMCs, taken from a glioma patient whose treatment included an IDH1 peptide vaccine. The receptor was derived from a middle-aged woman with glioma. V usage is TRBV7-8 and J usage is TRBJ1-1; 8 nucleotides align to TRBD1. The CDR3 region has the DNA TGTGCCAGCAGCTTATCCACAGGGGGGAAGACTGAAGCTTTCTTT. Translating it yields CASSLSTGGKTEAFF. The full variable domain, its missing parts supplied by reference TRBV7-8 and TRBJ1-1, is GAGVSQSPRYKVAKRGQDVALRCDPISGHVSLFWYQQALGQGPEFLTYFQNEAQLDKSGLPSDRFFAERPEGSVSTLKIQRTQQEDSAVYLCASSLSTGGKTEAFFGQGTRLTVV.